This T cell receptor (beta chain) was sequenced during a study of T cells in Graves' hyperthyroidism and ophthalmopathy. The source material, RNA transcripts, was used to amplify TCR beta CDR3 regions. The HTBI primer set was used in a first-round RT-PCR of the TCR CDR3. A single record per CDR3 protein comes from TCRdb applying MiXCR to the multiplex PCR reads. The top ten clones hold approximately 54% of a sample with 490,000 or so distinct CDR3 sequences, about 20% of them seen once. The CDR3 loop spans 15 amino acids. Germline CDR1 and CDR2: MGHRA and YSYEKL. Unmatched junction bases numbered 6, after V lost 1 base and J lost 3 bases. This clonotype has more than one count but fewer than ten.

The material sequenced was blood. The TCR sequence derives from a woman aged 70 to 79 with Graves' ophthalmopathy. The chain is built from TRBV4-1 and TRBJ2-7; 7 nucleotides match TRBD1. The CDR3: CASSQGDSGFYEQYF. The CDR3 DNA reads TGCGCCAGCAGCCAAGGGGACAGCGGTTTCTACGAGCAGTACTTC.